The TCR beta chain under discussion was sequenced for a study of T cells in Graves' hyperthyroidism and ophthalmopathy. The overall study: At the time of initial diagnosis and before any treatment, peripheral blood was collected.

General study points: The model made its ophthalmopathy prediction, and onset followed a median approximately six months later.

Turning to this clonotype: Its antigen is unknown.

RNA transcripts gave rise to amplified TCR beta CDR3 regions. The HTBI primer set served for first-round RT-PCR of the TCR CDR3. MiXCR was run by TCRdb on the multiplex PCR reads, yielding one entry per CDR3 protein. The repertoire holds around 210,000 distinct CDR3 sequences, with about 17% as singletons. In patients aged 18 to 65, hyperthyroidism was newly diagnosed, with duration under 2 months. The PBMCs had their origin in approximately 10 ml of fresh peripheral blood. The source material was blood. The sequence was collected from a woman aged 50 to 60 with Graves' hyperthyroidism.

As DNA, the CDR3 is TGCAGTGCTAGAGGTTTGGGACGAGACTACAATGAGCAGTTCTTC. Its protein product is CSARGLGRDYNEQFF. The rearrangement links TRBV20-1 to TRBJ2-1; D tentatively reads TRBD1 or TRBD2 (5 bases each). CDR1 is DFQATT, CDR2 SNEGSKA, per germline (reference sequence). CDR3 length: 15 residues. V was shortened by 1 base and J by 3 bases, with 13 bases between the two germline ends.